This TCR beta chain was identified during a study of shared clonotypes between healthy human individuals. This clone was seen only a few times. Produced via immunoSEQ multiplex PCR; TCRdb's table is partial and in-frame only. The table records about 2.1 million clones, under 95% of them present only once. CDR3 length: 16 amino acids. Losses at the gene ends were 5 bases for V and 3 bases for J; bases not matched to a gene: 8. Germline-derived CDR1 and CDR2 are SGHDN and FVKESK. CD8 cells classed as naive were CD45RO-negative and positively selected for CCR7, excluding terminally differentiated effector memory CD45RA+ cells.

The V call is TRBV14, the J call TRBJ1-3, with 9 bases aligning to TRBD1. The specimen was naive CD8+ T cells from PBMCs. The TCR comes from a man between 18 and 29 years old in good health. Some clones in this sample may be carry-over from other donors' samples. CDR3 region: CASSRYRGQSGNTIYF. The CDR3 DNA reads as TGTGCCAGCAGCAGATACAGGGGGCAAAGTGGAAACACCATATATTTT.